Listed below are T cell receptor beta chains from one sample, sequenced in a study of blood T cell repertoires in COVID-19. Using immunoSEQ multiplex PCR, the repertoire was profiled, and TCRdb retains in-frame clones only, with some absent. Among 25,000 to 35,000 clones, around 85% were seen once, and the ten largest hold about 16%. Material: peripheral blood. The source is a woman in her fifties or sixties with acute or convalescent COVID-19. The CDR3 runs from the conserved cysteine through the conserved F or W. The D gene is left open where the match is weak. Expanded clones get a size class; other rows say once, few or many, or leave the size out.

v_gene: TRBV2; j_gene: TRBJ2-4; abundance: .; d_gene: TRBD2; CDR3nt: TGTGCCAGCAGTGAGGGTAGCGGGGCTAAAAACATTCAGTACTTC; CDR3aa: CASSEGSGAKNIQYF
v_gene: TRBV3-1/TRBV3-2; j_gene: TRBJ2-1; abundance: .; d_gene: TRBD2; CDR3nt: TGTGCCAGCAGCCAAGATCCTTTACGGCGGGGGGGAGTTGATGAGCAGTTCTTC; CDR3aa: CASSQDPLRRGGVDEQFF
v_gene: TRBV15; j_gene: TRBJ2-3; abundance: .; d_gene: TRBD2; CDR3nt: TGTGCCACCAGCAGAGTCCCGGGACTAGGTACAGATACGCAGTATTTT; CDR3aa: CATSRVPGLGTDTQYF
v_gene: TRBV15; j_gene: TRBJ1-6; abundance: .; d_gene: .; CDR3nt: TGTGCCATCAAATCAGGGGTAGGCTCCTATAATTCACCCCTCCACTTT; CDR3aa: CAIKSGVGSYNSPLHF
v_gene: TRBV2; j_gene: TRBJ1-1; abundance: .; d_gene: .; CDR3nt: TGTGCCAGCAAGATCCAACAGCCCACTGAAGCTTTCTTT; CDR3aa: CASKIQQPTEAFF
v_gene: TRBV19; j_gene: TRBJ1-6; abundance: .; d_gene: TRBD1; CDR3nt: TGTGCCAGTTTCGCCGGACAGGGGAGCTCCTATAATTCACCCCTCCACTTT; CDR3aa: CASFAGQGSSYNSPLHF
v_gene: TRBV9; j_gene: TRBJ2-5; abundance: few; d_gene: TRBD2; CDR3nt: TGTGCCAGCAGCGTAGATAGCGGGGGGCAAGAGACCCAGTACTTC; CDR3aa: CASSVDSGGQETQYF
v_gene: TRBV27; j_gene: TRBJ1-1; abundance: .; d_gene: .; CDR3nt: TGTGCCAGCAGGACAGCTATGGGCACTGAAGCTTTCTTT; CDR3aa: CASRTAMGTEAFF
v_gene: TRBV5-1; j_gene: TRBJ2-7; abundance: .; d_gene: .; CDR3nt: TGCGCCAGCAGCTTGGCCTTCCAGGGCGAGCAGTACTTC; CDR3aa: CASSLAFQGEQYF
v_gene: TRBV14; j_gene: TRBJ1-1; abundance: few; d_gene: .; CDR3nt: TGTGCCAGCAGCCAAGTTTTAGATAACACTGAAGCTTTCTTT; CDR3aa: CASSQVLDNTEAFF
v_gene: TRBV10-3; j_gene: TRBJ2-1; abundance: .; d_gene: .; CDR3nt: TGTGCCATCAAGGGGGTAAGCTCCTACAATGAGCAGTTCTTC; CDR3aa: CAIKGVSSYNEQFF